This TCR beta chain was found in a study of T cells in Graves' hyperthyroidism and ophthalmopathy. In this sample, this clonotype turned up many times. Antigen specificity is unknown. Trimming cost V 4 bases and J 2 bases; bases outside gene matches: 3. The CDR3 loop spans 15 amino acids. Study outcomes and limitations: Most clonotypes expanded in thyroid above 0.001 were likewise present in blood.

PBMCs were collected from an approximately 10 ml volume of fresh peripheral blood. RNA transcripts were the template for amplifying TCR beta CDR3 regions. First-round RT-PCR of the TCR CDR3 relied on the HTBI primer set. A single record per CDR3 protein comes from TCRdb applying MiXCR to the multiplex PCR reads. The table shows 620,000 or so distinct CDR3 sequences, with approximately 14% occurring only once. This chain links TRBV12-3 or TRBV12-4 with TRBJ2-2; 8 bases match TRBD2. The sequence came from a woman in her fifties or sixties with Graves' ophthalmopathy. The sample taken for sequencing was blood. The CDR3 loop is CASSWAGGNTGELFF. CDR3 nucleotide sequence: TGTGCCAGCAGTTGGGCGGGAGGAAACACCGGGGAGCTGTTTTTT.